The 32 T cell receptor beta chains below come from one sample, sequenced in a study of Tregs in tolerant kidney transplant recipients. Sequencing was performed with immunoSEQ multiplex PCR; in TCRdb, only in-frame clones are kept and a portion is missing. The profile shows around 230,000 clones, more than 65% of them singletons. The specimen sequenced was CD4+ T cells from blood. The source is a human donor in good health.

V is TRBV7-3 and J is TRBJ2-7; the D gene is possibly TRBD1 (5 bases). The CDR3 runs 17 residues. CDR1 and CDR2 from the germline V gene are SGHTA and FQGTGA. The V gene lost 2 bases and the J gene lost 2 bases, with 19 bases spanning the gap. As DNA, the CDR3 is TGTGCCAGCAGCTTATTCACTCTAATGGCAGGGCCCTACGAGCAGTACTTC. Its translation: CASSLFTLMAGPYEQYF. Full variable domain (outside the CDR3, taken from reference TRBV7-3 and TRBJ2-7): GAGVSQTPSNKVTEKGKYVELRCDPISGHTALYWYRQSLGQGPEFLIYFQGTGAADDSGLPNDRFFAVRPEGSVSTLKIQRTERGDSAVYLCASSLFTLMAGPYEQYFGPGTRLTVT.

This clone appeared once. The chain carries TRBV13 and TRBJ1-6; TRBD1 agrees at 7 bases. Germline V gene lookup returns CDR1 PRHDT and CDR2 FYEKMQ (reference sequence). This CDR3 region has 17 residues. V shed 3 bases, J shed 2 bases, and the junction held 7 bases outside the gene matches. CDR3 in amino acids: CASSLRQGRTYNSPLHF. In DNA, the CDR3 is TGTGCCAGCAGCTTGAGACAGGGAAGGACCTATAATTCACCCCTCCACTTT.

V is TRBV7-9 and J is TRBJ2-1, with 10 nucleotides matching TRBD2. CDR1 SEHNR and CDR2 FQNEAQ come from the germline V gene (reference sequence). CDR3 length: 16 residues. V lost 2 bases and J lost 10; bases outside the gene matches: 11. CDR3 sequence: CASSLRRASGSREQFF. The CDR3 DNA reads as TGTGCCAGCAGCTTAAGGAGGGCTAGCGGGAGTCGAGAGCAGTTCTTC.

V is TRBV6-5 and J is TRBJ1-2; no clear D gene. Deletions cut 6 bases from V and 7 bases from J, with 15 bases between. CDR3 length equals 13 residues. CDR1 and CDR2 from the germline V gene are MNHEY and SVGAGI. In DNA form, the CDR3 reads TGTGCCAGCAGCCCTCCGGTTTCGGGTGGCTACACCTTC. The encoded protein is CASSPPVSGGYTF.

This chain connects TRBV5-1 to TRBJ1-2, with 7 bases matching TRBD1. Germline lookup yields CDR1 SGHRS and CDR2 YFSETQ. The CDR3 has 14 residues. J gave up 4 bases and V 2 bases, and 5 bases lay outside the gene matches. The CDR3 DNA is TGCGCCAGCAGCTTCATAGGGGGCAGCTATGGCTACACCTTC. Amino acids: CASSFIGGSYGYTF.

The J gene is TRBJ2-7, the V gene TRBV5-4; tentatively, D is TRBD1 or TRBD2 (5 bases each). Germline CDR1 reads SGHNT; CDR2 reads YYREEE (reference sequence). The CDR3 length is 16 residues. V was clipped by 5 bases and J by 4 bases, with 22 bases between them. This CDR3 reads CASRRGGPGDGYEQYF. The CDR3 DNA reads TGTGCCAGCAGAAGGGGCGGGCCCGGGGACGGATACGAGCAGTACTTC.

The chain employs TRBV29-1 and TRBJ2-7; D tentatively reads TRBD1 or TRBD2 (5 bases each). The CDR3 length is 14 residues. Trimming removed 0 bases at V and 0 bases at J, with 9 bases between. Per germline, CDR1 SQVTM and CDR2 ANQGSEA. DNA of the CDR3: TGCAGCGTTGAAGATGGGACGTACTCCTACGAGCAGTACTTC. Translation: CSVEDGTYSYEQYF.

The chain's CDR3 is CASSYSILAGGSKQFF. In nucleotides, the CDR3 is TGTGCCAGCAGTTACTCGATCCTAGCGGGAGGGAGTAAGCAGTTCTTC. The rearrangement uses TRBV6-5 and TRBJ2-1, with 12 bases that match TRBD2. The germline V gene encodes CDR1 MNHEY and CDR2 SVGAGI. The J segment lost 11 bases and the V segment lost 0 bases, leaving 8 bases of the junction unmatched. The CDR3 covers 16 residues.

The chain links TRBV6-6 to TRBJ2-7; 7 nucleotides match TRBD1. Germline lookup yields CDR1 MNHNY and CDR2 SVGAGI (reference sequence). The CDR3 sequence is 16 residues long. Trimming at V came to 7 bases and at J to 2 bases, leaving 14 bases not matched to a gene. In DNA form, the CDR3 reads TGTGCCAGCATACTAAGGCCGACAGGGACCCCCTACGAGCAGTACTTC. The encoded protein is CASILRPTGTPYEQYF.

This clone turned up a few times. The rearrangement joins TRBV9 to TRBJ1-3; D ambiguous. Germline CDR1 SGDLS, CDR2 YYNGEE. This CDR3 region has 13 residues. V was cut by 0 bases and J by 1 base, with 2 bases left in between. CDR3 region: CASSVGSGNTIYF. CDR3 sequence (DNA): TGTGCCAGCAGCGTAGGATCTGGAAACACCATATATTTT.

This chain joins TRBV10-2 and TRBJ2-7; D is undetermined. The V end lost 2 bases, the J end lost 4 bases, and 15 bases lay between the germline ends. Germline V lookup: CDR1 WSHSY, CDR2 SAAADI. The CDR3 runs to 15 residues. The CDR3 loop is CASSERRNLHYEQYF. As DNA, the CDR3 is TGCGCCAGCAGTGAGAGGCGGAACCTTCATTACGAGCAGTACTTC.

This chain joins TRBV19 and TRBJ2-7; 10 nucleotides align to TRBD2. With 9 bases clipped from V and 5 bases from J, the junction kept 10 bases outside the gene matches. Per germline, CDR1 LNHDA and CDR2 SQIVND (reference sequence). CDR3 length: 14 residues. The CDR3 DNA sequence: TGTGCCAGCAAGCCGGGACTAGCGAGGAACGAGCAGTACTTC. This sequence encodes CASKPGLARNEQYF. The variable domain in full, with the rest retrieved from reference TRBV19 and TRBJ2-7, is DGGITQSPKYLFRKEGQNVTLSCEQNLNHDAMYWYRQDPGQGLRLIYYSQIVNDFQKGDIAEGYSVSREKKESFPLTVTSAQKNPTAFYLCASKPGLARNEQYFGPGTRLTVT.

This chain connects TRBV11-2 to TRBJ1-1, with D unclear. The CDR3 sequence is 13 residues long. Germline values: CDR1 SGHAT, CDR2 FQNNGV. Trimming cost V 4 bases and J 4 bases, with 10 bases left between them. The chain's CDR3 is CASSYTGLTEAFF. CDR3 bases: TGTGCCAGCAGCTACACGGGCCTCACTGAAGCTTTCTTT.

This chain links TRBV28 with TRBJ1-2; unclear D gene. Looked up from germline, CDR1 is MDHEN and CDR2 is SYDVKM. Trimming stripped 7 bases from V and 4 bases from J, with 7 bases between. CDR3 size: 11 residues. CDR3 residues: CASTDPYGYTF. CDR3 DNA: TGTGCCAGCACAGACCCCTATGGCTACACCTTC.

The gene calls are TRBV10-3 and TRBJ1-2; D is undetermined. Germline-derived CDR1 and CDR2 are ENHRY and SYGVKD. The CDR3 covers 14 residues. Trimming took off 2 bases at V and 7 bases at J, with 14 bases between the two ends. In DNA form, the CDR3 reads TGTGCCATCAGTGAGAAACTGGACTTAGCTGGCTACACCTTC. Translation: CAISEKLDLAGYTF.

The chain uses TRBV23-1 and TRBJ2-7; 8 bases match TRBD2. TRBV23-1 qualifies as an ORF whose function is uncertain. This CDR3 contains 17 residues. Germline trimming cut 2 bases from V and 2 bases from J; bases unmatched to any gene: 11. CDR3 nucleotide sequence: TGCGCCAGCAGTCAACAGGAATCGGTAGCGGGAACCTACGAGCAGTACTTC. Protein sequence: CASSQQESVAGTYEQYF.

This clone came up a few times. The chain has TRBV5-5 and TRBJ2-4, with TRBD1 matching 7 bases. The V gene's germline CDR1 is SGHKS and CDR2 YYEKEE (reference sequence). The CDR3 is made up of 12 amino acids. The V and J ends lost 2 bases and 15 bases, in that order; junction bases with no gene match: 8. The CDR3 sequence is CASSFAERTGYF. CDR3 nucleotide sequence: TGTGCCAGCAGCTTTGCCGAGAGGACAGGGTACTTC.

V usage is TRBV12-5 and J usage is TRBJ2-2, with 8 nucleotides matching TRBD1. The CDR3 length is 17 residues. J was trimmed by 1 base and V by 0 bases; bases with no gene match: 4. CDR1 and CDR2 from the germline V gene are LGHNT and FRNRAP. In nucleotides, the CDR3 is TGTGCTAGTGGTTTGGTACACAGGGGGATGAACACCGGGGAGCTGTTTTTT. This translates into CASGLVHRGMNTGELFF.

A few counts support this clone. This chain links TRBV4-1 with TRBJ2-7, with 9 bases fitting TRBD1. Per the germline V gene, CDR1 is MGHRA and CDR2 is YSYEKL. The CDR3 covers 18 residues. Trimming took 3 bases from V and 2 from J; bases not matched to a gene: 14. CDR3 nucleotide sequence: TGCGCCAGCAGCCACCGCACCGAGGGGACAGGGATCCCCTACGAGCAGTACTTC. Translating gives CASSHRTEGTGIPYEQYF.

This clone occurred once. The V and J genes are TRBV10-1 and TRBJ2-1, with 12 bases that match TRBD2. CDR1 WNHNN and CDR2 SYGVQD come from the germline V gene (reference sequence). This CDR3 has 16 residues. After removal of 0 bases from V and 7 bases from J, the junction contained 4 bases not matched to a gene. CDR3 nucleotides: TGCGCCAGCAGTGAGTCGCGACTAGCGGGAGAGAATGAGCAGTTCTTC. Translation: CASSESRLAGENEQFF.

This clone has a handful of counts. The chain has TRBV6-6 and TRBJ1-3; a weak D match, TRBD1 (6 bases). Germline lookup yields CDR1 MNHNY and CDR2 SVGAGI (reference sequence). The V gene lost 6 bases and the J gene lost 4 bases, with 10 bases spanning the gap. The CDR3 length is 13 residues. This CDR3 is CASRQGSGNTIYF. The CDR3 bases are TGTGCCAGCAGACAGGGATCGGGAAACACCATATATTTT.

This chain links TRBV5-1 with TRBJ2-3; TRBD1 matches 9 bases. Germline V gene lookup returns CDR1 SGHRS and CDR2 YFSETQ. J gave up 4 bases and V 4 bases, and 10 bases lay outside the gene matches. The CDR3 is 16 amino acids. This CDR3 is CASSLPGTGLSDTQYF. The CDR3 nucleotides are TGCGCCAGCAGCCTCCCCGGGACAGGGTTGTCAGATACGCAGTATTTT.

This chain connects TRBV2 to TRBJ2-7; 8 nucleotides agree with TRBD1. This CDR3 spans 17 amino acids. Trimming took 3 bases from V and 3 from J; bases not matched to a gene: 13. In germline, CDR1 is SNHLY, CDR2 FYNNEI. CDR3 protein: CASSEYYPGQAIYEQYF. In DNA, the CDR3 is TGTGCCAGCAGTGAGTATTACCCGGGACAGGCGATCTACGAGCAGTACTTC.

The chain combines TRBV7-3 with TRBJ2-7, with 9 bases identical to TRBD1. CDR3 length: 13 amino acids. J gave up 10 bases and V 4 bases, and 8 bases lay outside the gene matches. In germline, CDR1 is SGHTA, CDR2 FQGTGA. For the CDR3, the DNA is TGTGCCAGCAGCTCAGGGACAGGGAAGGTCCAGTACTTC. It codes for CASSSGTGKVQYF.

The rearrangement uses TRBV6-5 and TRBJ1-1, with 7 bases lining up with TRBD1. Germline V lookup: CDR1 MNHEY, CDR2 SVGAGI. The V gene end was trimmed by 7 bases and the J gene end by 4 bases; junction bases not matched to a gene: 6. The CDR3 covers 13 residues. In DNA, the CDR3 is TGTGCCAGCAAATTTAGGGGGCTCACTGAAGCTTTCTTT. Translated, it gives CASKFRGLTEAFF.

The chain combines TRBV19 with TRBJ2-7; no clear D. This CDR3 has 16 amino acids. Trimming stripped 0 bases from V and 0 bases from J, with 12 bases between. Germline V gene sequence: CDR1 LNHDA, CDR2 SQIVND (reference sequence). CDR3 amino acids: CASSIDPQRTSYEQYF. CDR3 bases: TGTGCCAGTAGTATAGACCCTCAGAGGACCTCCTACGAGCAGTACTTC.

V and J are TRBV12-5 and TRBJ1-5; weak D call: TRBD1 (5 bases). Germline V gene sequence: CDR1 LGHNT, CDR2 FRNRAP. The CDR3 loop spans 15 amino acids. V was cut by 3 bases and J by 3 bases, with 12 bases left in between. The CDR3 reads CASGFSGTDNQPQHF. The DNA for the CDR3 is TGTGCTAGTGGTTTTTCGGGGACGGACAATCAGCCCCAGCATTTT.

This chain connects TRBV4-1 to TRBJ2-7; 7 bases fit TRBD1. The length of the CDR3 is 19 residues. Germline V gene data show CDR1 as MGHRA and CDR2 as YSYEKL. J gave up 0 bases and V 1 base, and 15 bases lay outside the gene matches. CDR3: CASSQGTGLAGRISYEQYF. DNA for the CDR3: TGCGCCAGCAGCCAAGGGACAGGACTCGCCGGGCGGATCTCCTACGAGCAGTACTTC.

The chain employs TRBV5-1 and TRBJ2-5; 8 bases line up with TRBD1. The CDR3 spans 15 residues. Trimming at V came to 6 bases and at J to 5 bases, leaving 12 bases not matched to a gene. The germline V gene encodes CDR1 SGHRS and CDR2 YFSETQ. The CDR3 is CASTQDPGGWETQYF. CDR3 DNA sequence: TGCGCCAGCACCCAAGACCCAGGGGGCTGGGAGACCCAGTACTTC.

This chain joins TRBV7-2 and TRBJ2-5, with TRBD2 matching 8 bases. The ends lost 5 bases at V and 8 bases at J; junction bases unmatched: 10. Germline CDR1 is SGHTA and CDR2 is FQGNSA. The CDR3 sequence is 14 residues long. In DNA, the CDR3 is TGTGCCAGCAGCCCCCCTGGCGGGAGGCGTACCCAGTACTTC. The encoded protein is CASSPPGGRRTQYF.

This chain joins TRBV7-9 and TRBJ1-4; no definite D call. This CDR3 comprises 15 residues. The germline gives CDR1 SEHNR, CDR2 FQNEAQ (reference sequence). V was shortened by 7 bases and J by 3 bases, with 15 bases between the two germline ends. The CDR3: CASKKFTASNEKLFF. The DNA of the CDR3 is TGTGCCAGCAAAAAATTTACAGCATCTAATGAAAAACTGTTTTTT.

CDR3 region: CASSFNQGANTGELFF. In nucleotides, the CDR3 is TGCGCCAGCAGCTTCAACCAGGGGGCGAACACCGGGGAGCTGTTTTTT. The chain uses TRBV5-1 and TRBJ2-2; 7 bases are a match to TRBD1. Germline lookup yields CDR1 SGHRS and CDR2 YFSETQ. The V and J ends lost 2 bases and 0 bases, in that order; junction bases with no gene match: 4. CDR3 length equals 16 residues. Full variable domain (outside the CDR3, taken from reference TRBV5-1 and TRBJ2-2): KAGVTQTPRYLIKTRGQQVTLSCSPISGHRSVSWYQQTPGQGLQFLFEYFSETQRNKGNFPGRFSGRQFSNSRSEMNVSTLELGDSALYLCASSFNQGANTGELFFGEGSRLTVL.